What follows describes a single T cell receptor beta chain. Other nucleotide sequences from this sample produce the same CDR3. This entry is derived from a study of shared clonotypes between healthy human individuals. The V gene's germline CDR1 is SGHVS and CDR2 FNYEAQ. V lost 5 bases to trimming and J lost 1 base, with 9 bases between them. There are 13 residues in the CDR3. Clones were read by immunoSEQ multiplex PCR, and TCRdb kept only the in-frame ones, dropping some. The table lists about 680,000 clones, under 95% of them singletons. Selected positively for CCR7 and CD45RO-negative, naive CD8 cells excluded terminally differentiated effector memory CD45RA+ cells.

The chain carries TRBV7-6 and TRBJ2-7; D is undetermined. Sequenced sample: naive CD8+ T cells sorted from blood. This sequence was found in a man younger than 40 in good health. CDR3 DNA sequence: TGTGCCAGCAGCCTCGGTGAATCCTACGAGCAGTACTTC. This sequence encodes CASSLGESYEQYF.